Following are 25 T cell receptor beta chains from one sample sequenced in a study of PD-1 blockade in classical Hodgkin lymphoma. Time point reported: cycle 4 day 1 (C4D1), after 5 to 7 weeks of nivolumab. No patient escaped relapse after autologous stem cell transplantation, and brentuximab vedotin exposure varied. Using immunoSEQ multiplex PCR, the repertoire was profiled, and TCRdb retains in-frame clones only, with some absent. The table records about 19,000 clones, 76% of them present only once. Material: peripheral blood mononuclear cells (PBMCs), obtained before the fourth cycle of nivolumab. Receptor source: a human donor with classical Hodgkin lymphoma.

The chain is built from TRBV4-3 and TRBJ2-3; 11 positions agree with TRBD1. Germline V gives CDR1 LGHNA, CDR2 YSLEER. CDR3 size: 15 residues. Germline trimming cut 4 bases from V and 3 bases from J; bases unmatched to any gene: 3. The chain's CDR3 is CASSRGQGATDTQYF. CDR3 bases: TGCGCCAGCAGCCGCGGACAGGGGGCAACAGATACGCAGTATTTT.

J is TRBJ1-5 and V is TRBV19; D unclear. The V and J ends lost 3 bases and 5 bases respectively, with 11 bases between them. This CDR3 comprises 14 residues. Germline CDR1 and CDR2: LNHDA and SQIVND (reference sequence). The CDR3 bases are TGTGCCAGTAGTATGCGGGGAGAGGATCAGCCCCAGCATTTT. Protein sequence: CASSMRGEDQPQHF.

This clone has just a few counts. The CDR3 is CATSVSSYEQYF. CDR3 DNA: TGTGCCACTAGCGTCTCCTCCTACGAGCAGTACTTC. The rearrangement joins TRBV19 to TRBJ2-7; D is perhaps TRBD2 (6 bases). V shed 10 bases and J shed 0 bases, with 10 bases lying between them. Looked up from germline, CDR1 is LNHDA and CDR2 is SQIVND (reference sequence). The CDR3 has 12 residues. Full variable domain (remainder filled in from reference TRBV19 and TRBJ2-7): DGGITQSPKYLFRKEGQNVTLSCEQNLNHDAMYWYRQDPGQGLRLIYYSQIVNDFQKGDIAEGYSVSREKKESFPLTVTSAQKNPTAFYLCATSVSSYEQYFGPGTRLTVT.

The chain recombines TRBV5-6 with TRBJ2-1, with D perhaps matching TRBD1 (6 bases). The CDR3 consists of 16 residues. Germline loops: CDR1 SGHDT, CDR2 YYEEEE. V lost 4 bases, J lost 2 bases, and 16 bases lay in between. The CDR3 nucleotides are TGTGCCAGCAGCGAATGGGCAGGGGCAACCTACAATGAGCAGTTCTTC. Its translation is CASSEWAGATYNEQFF.

Regarding this clone: An end of the junction does not agree with germline; a read error may underlie this. V is TRBV7-2 and J is TRBJ1-2; TRBD1 might be the D (6 bases). CDR1 and CDR2 from the germline V gene are SGHTA and FQGNSA. This CDR3 is built from 12 residues. The CDR3 region has the DNA TGTGCCAGCAGCGTAGCCGGGACACCGATTCAGTTC. This gives the protein CASSVAGTPIQF.

This chain links TRBV11-2 with TRBJ1-1; unclear D gene. The V end was cut by 1 base, the J end by 0 bases, with 9 bases between. Germline CDR1 SGHAT, CDR2 FQNNGV. The CDR3 is made up of 15 amino acids. CDR3 nucleotides: TGTGCCAGCAGCTTAGTATTTGGGGTGAACACTGAAGCTTTCTTT. Translating it yields CASSLVFGVNTEAFF.

This clone was counted only a few times. V gene TRBV6-6 combines with J gene TRBJ1-5; D is unresolved. The germline gives CDR1 MNHNY, CDR2 SVGAGI (reference sequence). There are 14 residues in the CDR3. The germline V and J ends were trimmed by 2 bases and 4 bases, with 9 bases remaining between them. The CDR3 sequence: CASSYGGQNQPQHF. CDR3 DNA: TGTGCCAGCAGTTACGGTGGGCAGAATCAGCCCCAGCATTTT.

The chain combines TRBV5-1 with TRBJ2-1, with 7 bases fitting TRBD2. Germline lookup yields CDR1 SGHRS and CDR2 YFSETQ. This CDR3 spans 14 amino acids. V dropped 3 bases and J dropped 6; count of bases not matched to a gene: 6. The CDR3 protein is CASSSGLDFNEQFF. The CDR3 bases are TGCGCCAGCAGCTCCGGACTAGATTTCAATGAGCAGTTCTTC.

The chain is built from TRBV11-2 and TRBJ1-4; unclear D gene. CDR3 length: 14 residues. Between the trimmed V and J ends, which lost 1 base and 7 bases, there was a span of 10 bases. Germline V gene data show CDR1 as SGHAT and CDR2 as FQNNGV. The CDR3 nucleotides are TGTGCCAGCAGCTTAGTGCCAGTGGGTGAAAAACTGTTTTTT. The encoded protein is CASSLVPVGEKLFF.

The chain joins TRBV7-2 to TRBJ1-1; D perhaps matches TRBD1 (5 bases). V dropped 5 bases and J dropped 1 base, with 14 bases sitting between them. This CDR3 has 15 amino acids. CDR1 and CDR2 (germline): SGHTA, FQGNSA. The CDR3 here is CASSLTLQENTEAFF. The CDR3 coding sequence is TGTGCCAGCAGCCTTACCTTACAGGAGAACACTGAAGCTTTCTTT.

The chain uses TRBV7-8 and TRBJ2-1; D is perhaps TRBD2 (5 bases). The CDR3 extends over 13 amino acids. The V gene lost 5 bases and the J gene lost 14 bases, with 19 bases spanning the gap. Germline V CDR1 and CDR2: SGHVS, FQNEAQ. The CDR3 here is CASSPRPEGAEFF. DNA of the CDR3: TGTGCCAGCAGCCCCCGCCCAGAGGGAGCGGAGTTCTTC.

The chain joins TRBV25-1 to TRBJ2-5; no reliable D call. The CDR3 extends over 13 amino acids. In germline, CDR1 is MGHDK, CDR2 SYGVNS. V was trimmed by 2 bases and J by 5 bases, leaving 9 bases between them. The CDR3 here is CASSEGPSETQYF. CDR3 coding DNA: TGTGCCAGCAGTGAAGGTCCATCCGAGACCCAGTACTTC. The complete variable domain, with remaining parts taken from reference TRBV25-1 and TRBJ2-5, reads EADIYQTPRYLVIGTGKKITLECSQTMGHDKMYWYQQDPGMELHLIHYSYGVNSTEKGDLSSESTVSRIRTEHFPLTLESARPSHTSQYLCASSEGPSETQYFGPGTRLLVL.

This clone was counted only a few times. This chain uses TRBV9 with TRBJ1-5, with D unresolved. V gave up 1 base and J gave up 5 bases, with 10 bases separating them. Germline loops: CDR1 SGDLS, CDR2 YYNGEE. The CDR3 is made up of 14 amino acids. The chain's CDR3 is CASSVKAGDQPQHF. The CDR3 DNA reads as TGTGCCAGCAGCGTAAAGGCCGGGGATCAGCCCCAGCATTTT. Full variable domain (outside the CDR3, taken from reference TRBV9 and TRBJ1-5): DSGVTQTPKHLITATGQRVTLRCSPRSGDLSVYWYQQSLDQGLQFLIQYYNGEERAKGNILERFSAQQFPDLHSELNLSSLELGDSALYFCASSVKAGDQPQHFGDGTRLSIL.

J is TRBJ2-1 and V is TRBV4-1; 9 bases match TRBD2. CDR1 MGHRA and CDR2 YSYEKL come from the germline V gene. Trimming took 8 bases from V and 5 from J; bases not matched to a gene: 7. This CDR3 contains 14 residues. CDR3 protein: CASRSSGANNEQFF. The CDR3 DNA reads as TGCGCCAGCCGCTCTAGCGGGGCTAACAATGAGCAGTTCTTC.

The V call is TRBV6-5, the J call TRBJ2-7; D is tentatively TRBD1 or TRBD2 (5 bases each). Between the trimmed V and J ends, which lost 5 bases and 2 bases, there was a span of 7 bases. Per the germline V gene, CDR1 is MNHEY and CDR2 is SVGAGI. The length of the CDR3 is 12 residues. CDR3 bases: TGTGCCAGCAGTCGGGACCCCTACGAGCAGTACTTC. This translates into CASSRDPYEQYF.

The J gene is TRBJ1-1, the V gene TRBV7-2, with unresolved D. The CDR3 extends over 13 amino acids. V gave up 1 base and J gave up 6 bases, with 9 bases separating them. Germline lookup yields CDR1 SGHTA and CDR2 FQGNSA. The CDR3 here is CASSLVKPSEAFF. The CDR3 coding sequence is TGTGCCAGCAGCTTAGTAAAGCCATCTGAAGCTTTCTTT.

By sample share, this clone is medium-sized. In DNA, the CDR3 is TGTGCCAGCAGGGGTAAGACTAGCGGGGGAGACCAAGAGACCCAGTACTTC. Its translation is CASRGKTSGGDQETQYF. The V gene is TRBV2, the J gene TRBJ2-5, with TRBD2 matching over 12 bases. The germline gives CDR1 SNHLY, CDR2 FYNNEI. After removal of 6 bases from V and 0 bases from J, the junction contained 8 bases not matched to a gene. The CDR3 runs 17 residues.

In its sample, this clone was seen a few times. The chain recombines TRBV5-1 with TRBJ2-1, with TRBD2 matching 14 bases. J lost 9 bases, V lost 0 bases, and 11 bases had no gene match. Germline V gene sequence: CDR1 SGHRS, CDR2 YFSETQ. The CDR3 covers 18 residues. The CDR3 sequence is CASSLGGLAGVGDGEQFF. CDR3 sequence (DNA): TGCGCCAGCAGCTTGGGGGGACTAGCGGGAGTTGGGGACGGTGAGCAGTTCTTC. Looking up the rest from reference TRBV5-1 and TRBJ2-1 gives the full variable domain: KAGVTQTPRYLIKTRGQQVTLSCSPISGHRSVSWYQQTPGQGLQFLFEYFSETQRNKGNFPGRFSGRQFSNSRSEMNVSTLELGDSALYLCASSLGGLAGVGDGEQFFGPGTRLTVL.

The chain carries TRBV4-3 and TRBJ1-3; D is perhaps TRBD1 (6 bases). The V end lost 1 base, the J end lost 2 bases, and 15 bases lay between the germline ends. Germline V gene sequence: CDR1 LGHNA, CDR2 YSLEER. CDR3 length: 17 residues. CDR3 sequence reads: CASSQALTQGTGNTIYF. DNA of the CDR3: TGCGCCAGCAGCCAAGCCTTGACACAGGGAACTGGAAACACCATATATTTT.

The chain is built from TRBV6-6 and TRBJ1-2; D call uncertain. CDR3 length equals 14 residues. The V gene lost 0 bases and the J gene lost 4 bases, with 9 bases spanning the gap. Germline assignment: CDR1 MNHNY and CDR2 SVGAGI (reference sequence). CDR3 sequence (DNA): TGTGCCAGCAGTTACTCGCAGGCCCTCTATGGCTACACCTTC. It codes for CASSYSQALYGYTF.

The chain combines TRBV5-8 with TRBJ2-5, with a weak D call TRBD1 (8 bases). The ends were cut back, 2 bases at V and 5 bases at J, with 16 bases in the middle. The V gene's germline CDR1 is SGHTS and CDR2 YDEGEE. The CDR3 covers 15 residues. CDR3 residues: CASSFYGQGGETQYF. CDR3 sequence (DNA): TGTGCCAGCAGCTTCTATGGACAGGGAGGGGAGACCCAGTACTTC.

This chain uses TRBV19 with TRBJ2-1; 7 bases agree with TRBD2. Germline assignment: CDR1 LNHDA and CDR2 SQIVND (reference sequence). V gave up 4 bases and J gave up 6 bases; unmatched junction bases: 12. This CDR3 has 16 amino acids. In nucleotides, the CDR3 is TGTGCCAGTAGTACTAGCGGCCCCTTTGTAGGCAATGAGCAGTTCTTC. This translates into CASSTSGPFVGNEQFF.

V gene TRBV7-2 combines with J gene TRBJ2-6; D might be TRBD2 (7 bases). The CDR3 loop spans 16 amino acids. The germline V and J ends were trimmed by 6 bases and 4 bases, with 16 bases remaining between them. Per the germline V gene, CDR1 is SGHTA and CDR2 is FQGNSA. The CDR3 here is CASSLGGGSGANVLTF. CDR3 in DNA: TGTGCCAGCAGTCTGGGCGGGGGCTCCGGGGCCAACGTCCTGACTTTC.

This clone has only one observation. The CDR3: CASSWGLHNEQFF. CDR3 coding DNA: TGTGCCAGCAGCTGGGGACTGCACAATGAGCAGTTCTTC. The chain recombines TRBV5-5 with TRBJ2-1, with D perhaps TRBD2 (6 bases). This CDR3 region has 13 residues. The V gene lost 3 bases and the J gene lost 5 bases, with 9 bases spanning the gap. In germline, CDR1 is SGHKS, CDR2 YYEKEE (reference sequence).

This sequence joins TRBV4-3 and TRBJ2-1, with D tentatively TRBD2 (6 bases). Germline V gene sequence: CDR1 LGHNA, CDR2 YSLEER. The CDR3 consists of 16 residues. Trimming stripped 0 bases from V and 0 bases from J, with 9 bases between. DNA for the CDR3: TGCGCCAGCAGCCAAGATGGGGGGAGCTCCTACAATGAGCAGTTCTTC. It is translated as CASSQDGGSSYNEQFF.